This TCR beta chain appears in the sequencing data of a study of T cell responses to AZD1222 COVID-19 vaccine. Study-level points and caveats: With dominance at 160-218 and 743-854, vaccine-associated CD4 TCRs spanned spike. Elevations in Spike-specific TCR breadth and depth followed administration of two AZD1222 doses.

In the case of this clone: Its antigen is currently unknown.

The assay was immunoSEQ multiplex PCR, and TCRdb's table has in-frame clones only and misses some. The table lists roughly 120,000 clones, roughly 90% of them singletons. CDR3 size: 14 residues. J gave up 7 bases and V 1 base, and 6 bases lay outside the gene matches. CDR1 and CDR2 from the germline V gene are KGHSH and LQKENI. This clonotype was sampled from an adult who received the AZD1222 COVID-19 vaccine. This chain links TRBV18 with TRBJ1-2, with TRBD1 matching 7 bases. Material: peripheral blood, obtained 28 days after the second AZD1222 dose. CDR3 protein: CASSPLDREGGYTF. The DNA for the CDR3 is TGTGCCAGCTCACCACTCGACAGGGAAGGTGGCTACACCTTC. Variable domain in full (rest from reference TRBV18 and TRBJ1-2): NAGVMQNPRHLVRRRGQEARLRCSPMKGHSHVYWYRQLPEEGLKFMVYLQKENIIDESGMPKERFSAEFPKEGPSILRIQQVVRGDSAAYFCASSPLDREGGYTFGSGTRLTVV.